This TCR beta chain is from a study of T cell responses to AZD1222 COVID-19 vaccine. The V gene's germline CDR1 is MNHNY and CDR2 SVGAGI (reference sequence). V was cut by 6 bases and J by 6 bases, with 24 bases left in between. This CDR3 contains 17 residues. Sequencing used immunoSEQ multiplex PCR; TCRdb keeps in-frame clones, though not all of them. Of approximately 140,000 clones listed, approximately 88% are singletons. This clone has a handful of counts. What it binds is not known. Study outcomes and limitations: Donors were chiefly white British, with a greater number of females, and clonal diversity was perhaps underestimated. Spike-wide coverage was observed for vaccine-associated CD4 TCRs, with dominant responses at 160-218 and 743-854.

This clonotype was obtained from an adult in good health. Here the sequenced sample was peripheral blood, taken on day 0 of AZD1222 vaccination. The chain uses TRBV6-6 and TRBJ1-5; D possibly corresponds to TRBD1 (5 bases). The CDR3 spells CASSRSGRARIGQPQHF. CDR3 sequence (DNA): TGTGCCAGCAGCCGATCAGGGAGGGCTCGAATAGGTCAGCCCCAGCATTTT.